A selection of T cell receptor beta chains follows, all from one sample in a study of cytomegalovirus exposure and HLA in healthy donors. Assay: immunoSEQ multiplex PCR; the TCRdb copy retains only in-frame clones and omits some. Here the sample spans more than 150,000 clones, 70% to 85% being singletons. Sequencing was performed on PBMCs. These receptors were collected from a girl aged 2-10 years in good health and CMV-seropositive. Each CDR3 is given with its conserved first and last residue. D genes are given only for firm matches. Not every row has a clone size; where given, it reads once, few, many or a size class.

cdr3_nt,cdr3_aa,clone_size,v_call,j_call,d_call,cdr3_length
TGTGCCAGCAGCCGCCCGGGAGGGGGGATTGGGACAGATACGCAGTATTTT,CASSRPGGGIGTDTQYF,once,TRBV28,TRBJ2-3,TRBD2,17
TGTGCCAGCAAGTCCGGGACTCTCGGCACAGATACGCAGTATTTT,CASKSGTLGTDTQYF,-,TRBV2,TRBJ2-3,-,15
TGTGCCAGCACAGAGGGAGGGCAGCTCCATAGCACTGAAGCTTTCTTT,CASTEGGQLHSTEAFF,-,TRBV6-6,TRBJ1-1,-,16
TGTGCCAGCAGCGTAGTTAGCGGGAGTCTTGAGACCCAGTACTTC,CASSVVSGSLETQYF,-,TRBV9,TRBJ2-5,TRBD2,15
TGCGCCAGCAGCCAACCTCCAGCGGGAGGAAGGGAGACCCAGTACTTC,CASSQPPAGGRETQYF,-,TRBV4-1,TRBJ2-5,TRBD2,16
TGCGCCAGCAGCCAGTCGCCAGGGGACGGGCAGTACTTC,CASSQSPGDGQYF,-,TRBV4-1,TRBJ2-7,-,13
TGTGCCAGCAGCGTAGCGGCGGGGAGTTACAATGAGCAGTTCTTC,CASSVAAGSYNEQFF,-,TRBV9,TRBJ2-1,-,15
TGCAGTGCCAGGGGCCGGGGCGGCTACACCTTC,CSARGRGGYTF,-,TRBV20-1,TRBJ1-2,-,11
TGTGCCAGCAGTGGAGGGCTAGGACTAGATACGCAGTATTTT,CASSGGLGLDTQYF,-,TRBV25-1,TRBJ2-3,-,14
TGTGCCAGCAGTTGGACAGGGGTGAACACTGAAGCTTTCTTT,CASSWTGVNTEAFF,-,TRBV6-1,TRBJ1-1,TRBD1,14
TGTGCCAGCAGCTTTTCGGGGACTAGCGGGAGGGCCGGGAGCACCGGGGAGCTGTTTTTT,CASSFSGTSGRAGSTGELFF,-,TRBV7-3,TRBJ2-2,TRBD2,20
TGTGCCAGCTCGTCCCCGGGACTAGGTAGGGGGGGTACCTACAATGAGCAGTTCTTC,CASSSPGLGRGGTYNEQFF,-,TRBV2,TRBJ2-1,TRBD2,19
TGTGCCAGCAGTGAGAGAGGACAGCCCCAGCATTTT,CASSERGQPQHF,-,TRBV25-1,TRBJ1-5,-,12
TGTGCCAGCAGCTTAGACAGCGCTATTAATGAGCAGTTCTTC,CASSLDSAINEQFF,-,TRBV5-5,TRBJ2-1,-,14
TGCGCCAGCAGCCCCCGACACATCTCCTATAATTCACCCCTCCACTTT,CASSPRHISYNSPLHF,once,TRBV5-1,TRBJ1-6,-,16